These 15 T cell receptor beta chains originate from one sample sequenced in a study of T cell repertoires in cytomegalovirus infection. TCRdb passed the reads through MiXCR, listing each CDR3 protein once. The table has around 280,000 distinct CDR3 sequences, around 9.6% seen once. Sequenced material: PBMCs. The receptors derive from a human donor in good health (CMV status not recorded). Some clones in this sample may be carry-over from other donors' samples.

The chain couples TRBV7-9 to TRBJ2-5; a weak D match, TRBD1 (5 bases). The CDR3 runs to 13 residues. In germline, CDR1 is SEHNR, CDR2 FQNEAQ (reference sequence). Trimming took off 5 bases at V and 2 bases at J, with 9 bases between the two ends. Here the CDR3 reads CASSDDSQETQYF. The CDR3 DNA is TGTGCCAGCAGCGACGACAGTCAAGAGACCCAGTACTTC.

The gene calls are TRBV5-1 and TRBJ1-3; possibly TRBD1 for D (6 bases). The CDR3 has 15 residues. V shed 5 bases and J shed 4 bases, with 16 bases lying between them. Germline CDR1 and CDR2: SGHRS and YFSETQ. As DNA, the CDR3 is TGCGCCAGCAGTAAACTTTCCGGGACAGGAAACACCATATATTTT. Its translation: CASSKLSGTGNTIYF.

In this sample, this clonotype turned up a few times. The V gene is TRBV6-2 or TRBV6-3, the J gene TRBJ2-6; 14 nucleotides align to TRBD2. The CDR3 is 21 residues long. The trim removed 2 bases at V and 2 bases at J, leaving 11 bases unmatched. Germline loops: CDR1 MNHEY, CDR2 SVGEGT. Here the CDR3 reads CASSYPGLAGGAGTGANVLTF. The CDR3 DNA reads TGTGCCAGCAGTTACCCCGGACTAGCGGGGGGTGCCGGGACTGGGGCCAACGTCCTGACTTTC.

At least ten counts were recorded for this clonotype. The V gene is TRBV20-1, the J gene TRBJ2-1, with D perhaps TRBD1 (5 bases). Trimming left V 0 bases short and J 5 bases short, with 5 bases between. The CDR3 consists of 12 residues. Germline CDR1 reads DFQATT; CDR2 reads SNEGSKA (reference sequence). CDR3 region: CSAREGDNEQFF. The DNA of the CDR3 is TGCAGTGCTAGAGAAGGGGACAATGAGCAGTTCTTC.

There are many counts of this clonotype. One end of the junction does not line up with germline, which may come from a read error. This chain uses TRBV19 with TRBJ2-5, with D tentatively TRBD1 or TRBD2 (7 bases each). Germline V gene sequence: CDR1 LNHDA, CDR2 SQIVND (reference sequence). The CDR3 loop spans 12 amino acids. The DNA of the CDR3 is TGTGCCAGTAGATCAGAGAGCGGGACAGACCTCTTC. The encoded protein is CASRSESGTDLF.

The sample holds many counts of this clonotype. The chain employs TRBV20-1 and TRBJ2-5; 11 bases fit TRBD2. J lost 5 bases, V lost 0 bases, and 11 bases had no gene match. There are 17 residues in the CDR3. Looked up from germline, CDR1 is DFQATT and CDR2 is SNEGSKA (reference sequence). In DNA, the CDR3 is TGCAGTGCTAGAGATCTGCTAGCGGGGGGCCTGGGGGAGACCCAGTACTTC. Protein sequence: CSARDLLAGGLGETQYF.

The sample holds many counts of this clonotype. An end of the junction does not agree with germline; a read error may underlie this. This chain links TRBV20-1 with TRBJ1-1; D is uncertain. The CDR3 consists of 13 residues. The V gene's germline CDR1 is DFQATT and CDR2 SNEGSKA (reference sequence). This CDR3 is CSARPDGSTKSVF. In DNA, the CDR3 is TGCAGTGCTAGACCCGACGGTTCCACAAAAAGTGTCTTT.

In its sample, this clonotype was seen a few times. The rearrangement joins TRBV2 to TRBJ2-2; D perhaps matches TRBD1 (5 bases). Germline V gives CDR1 SNHLY, CDR2 FYNNEI. The CDR3 loop spans 14 amino acids. V lost 4 bases and J lost 5, with 11 bases in between. The CDR3 bases are TGTGCCAGCAGTGTTAGGGGCCGGACCGGGGAGCTGTTTTTT. Translating it yields CASSVRGRTGELFF.

V is TRBV10-3 and J is TRBJ1-2; D not resolved. From germline, CDR1 is ENHRY and CDR2 SYGVKD. V lost 7 bases and J 7 bases, leaving 16 bases between the germline ends. The CDR3 has 13 residues. The CDR3 loop reads CAITLDPGGGYTF. The CDR3, as DNA: TGTGCCATCACCCTGGACCCTGGTGGTGGCTACACCTTC.

This clonotype was observed many times. The chain links TRBV7-6 to TRBJ2-1, with D possibly being TRBD1 (5 bases). The CDR3 length is 14 residues. Trimming left V 4 bases short and J 9 bases short, with 16 bases between. Germline V lookup: CDR1 SGHVS, CDR2 FNYEAQ. The CDR3 here is CASSSLSRGGEQFF. The DNA of the CDR3 is TGTGCCAGCAGCTCCCTGAGTAGGGGTGGTGAGCAGTTCTTC.

The table lists this clonotype with a few counts. The rearrangement uses TRBV19 and TRBJ2-3; D not resolved. CDR1 LNHDA and CDR2 SQIVND come from the germline V gene (reference sequence). Trimming took 3 bases from V and 0 from J, leaving 7 bases between them. The CDR3 spans 14 residues. The DNA of the CDR3 is TGTGCCAGTAGTATGCCAGCTAGCACAGATACGCAGTATTTT. This gives the protein CASSMPASTDTQYF.

This clonotype was counted many times. The gene calls are TRBV7-9 and TRBJ1-1; tentatively, D is TRBD1 (6 bases). Trimming stripped 5 bases from V and 4 bases from J, with 23 bases between. Germline V gene lookup returns CDR1 SEHNR and CDR2 FQNEAQ (reference sequence). This CDR3 contains 17 residues. The CDR3 DNA reads TGTGCCAGCAGCGGTCGGGGTGGACCCGGGGGCGGCACTGAAGCTTTCTTT. Residues: CASSGRGGPGGGTEAFF.

This clonotype was seen ten or more times. The chain joins TRBV5-1 to TRBJ2-2; possibly TRBD1 or TRBD2 for D (6 bases each). Trimming cost V 4 bases and J 3 bases, with 16 bases left between them. There are 16 residues in the CDR3. The germline V gene encodes CDR1 SGHRS and CDR2 YFSETQ. The CDR3 DNA follows: TGCGCCAGCAGCCGGCGATTGGGGGGCGACACCGGGGAGCTGTTTTTT. It is translated as CASSRRLGGDTGELFF.

This clonotype was observed many times. The chain combines TRBV4-1 with TRBJ2-7; D is perhaps TRBD1 (5 bases). Germline V gene lookup returns CDR1 MGHRA and CDR2 YSYEKL. The CDR3 length is 16 residues. V lost 0 bases and J lost 7, with 19 bases in between. Here the CDR3 DNA reads TGCGCCAGCAGCCAAGACCTGACAGAGACCTTTCGAGAGCAGTACTTC. Translated, it gives CASSQDLTETFREQYF.

The chain couples TRBV3-1 to TRBJ1-2; D perhaps matches TRBD1 (5 bases). There are 18 residues in the CDR3. V was shortened by 1 base and J by 6 bases, with 24 bases between the two germline ends. In germline, CDR1 is LGHDT, CDR2 YNNKEL (reference sequence). CDR3 residues: CASSQGWAAGTNHNGYTF. For the CDR3, the DNA is TGTGCCAGCAGCCAAGGATGGGCGGCAGGGACTAATCACAATGGCTACACCTTC. The full variable domain, completed using reference TRBV3-1 and TRBJ1-2, is DTAVSQTPKYLVTQMGNDKSIKCEQNLGHDTMYWYKQDSKKFLKIMFSYNNKELIINETVPNRFSPKSPDKAHLNLHINSLELGDSAVYFCASSQGWAAGTNHNGYTFGSGTRLTVV.